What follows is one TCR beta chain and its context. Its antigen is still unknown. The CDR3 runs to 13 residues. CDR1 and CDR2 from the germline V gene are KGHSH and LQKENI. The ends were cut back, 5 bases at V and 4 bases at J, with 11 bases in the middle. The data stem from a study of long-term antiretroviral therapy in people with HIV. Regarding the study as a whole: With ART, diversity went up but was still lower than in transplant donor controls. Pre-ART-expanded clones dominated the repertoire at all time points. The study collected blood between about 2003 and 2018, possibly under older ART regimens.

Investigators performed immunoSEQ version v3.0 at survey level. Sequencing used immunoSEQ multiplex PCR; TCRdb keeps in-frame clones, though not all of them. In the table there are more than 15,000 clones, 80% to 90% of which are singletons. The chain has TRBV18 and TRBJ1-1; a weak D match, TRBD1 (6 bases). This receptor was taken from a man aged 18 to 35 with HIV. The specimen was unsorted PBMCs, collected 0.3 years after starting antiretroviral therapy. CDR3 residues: CASSNEGGTEAFF. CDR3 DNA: TGTGCCAGCTCAAATGAGGGGGGCACTGAAGCTTTCTTT.